This passage covers 21 T cell receptor beta chains from one sample sequenced in a study of CD8+CD57+ T cells in acquired aplastic anemia. Profiles of TCR beta VDJ and CDR3 were generated from a genomic DNA template. TCRdb fed the reads into MiXCR, producing one record per CDR3 protein. The sample has about 180,000 distinct CDR3 sequences; around 48% are singletons. Previously, flow cytometry had revealed CD8+CD57+ cell expansion in the patients chosen for sequencing. Sequencing was carried out using sorted CD4+, CD8+, or CD8+CD57+ T cells (not recorded which) from PBMCs. The receptors come from a human donor with aplastic anemia.

This clonotype was recorded at least ten times. V usage is TRBV7-2 and J usage is TRBJ1-2; D unclear. V was shortened by 1 base and J by 4 bases, with 10 bases between the two germline ends. The CDR3 is 14 residues long. The germline CDR1 and CDR2 sequences are SGHTA and FQGNSA. The CDR3 loop is CASSLDLSPYGYTF. The CDR3 DNA sequence: TGTGCCAGCAGCTTAGACCTATCTCCCTATGGCTACACCTTC.

The chain employs TRBV2 and TRBJ1-2; 7 bases are a match to TRBD1. CDR3 length: 15 amino acids. Germline V gives CDR1 SNHLY, CDR2 FYNNEI. Unmatched junction bases numbered 11, after V lost 5 bases and J lost 5 bases. The chain's CDR3 is CASSISGTASYGYTF. DNA for the CDR3: TGTGCCAGCAGTATTTCCGGGACAGCCTCTTATGGCTACACCTTC.

This clonotype was detected only a few times. The V gene is TRBV2, the J gene TRBJ1-1, with a possible D match to TRBD1 (5 bases). CDR3 length equals 15 residues. V was shortened by 3 bases and J by 2 bases, with 13 bases between the two germline ends. Germline lookup yields CDR1 SNHLY and CDR2 FYNNEI. In DNA, the CDR3 is TGTGCCAGCAGTGAGGCCCGGGGCAGCAACACTGAAGCTTTCTTT. This translates into CASSEARGSNTEAFF.

The table lists this clonotype with a count of one. CDR3 loop: CASGFADTQYF. The CDR3, as DNA: TGTGCCAGCGGGTTCGCAGATACGCAGTATTTT. This sequence joins TRBV12-3 or TRBV12-4 and TRBJ2-3, with D unclear. This CDR3 comprises 11 residues. Trimming stripped 8 bases from V and 4 bases from J, with 7 bases between.

The chain has TRBV6-1 and TRBJ2-3; weak D call: TRBD2 (6 bases). CDR1 and CDR2 (germline): MNHNS, SASEGT. This CDR3 spans 15 amino acids. Trimming took 3 bases from V and 0 from J, leaving 10 bases between them. CDR3 protein: CASSDVGGSTDTQYF. DNA for the CDR3: TGTGCCAGCAGTGACGTGGGGGGAAGCACAGATACGCAGTATTTT.

This clonotype has more than one count but fewer than ten. CDR3 loop: CASSNDGLYSPLHF. DNA for the CDR3: TGTGCCAGTAGTAACGACGGACTCTATTCACCCCTCCACTTT. The rearrangement links TRBV19 to TRBJ1-6; no definite D call. The germline CDR1 and CDR2 sequences are LNHDA and SQIVND (reference sequence). The CDR3 contains 14 residues. V was cut by 4 bases and J by 8 bases, with 12 bases left in between.

CDR3 in amino acids: CSARDLQDRGVETQYF. As DNA, the CDR3 is TGCAGTGCTAGAGATCTACAGGACAGGGGGGTGGAGACCCAGTACTTC. The chain employs TRBV20-1 and TRBJ2-5, with TRBD1 matching over 10 bases. Germline V gene data show CDR1 as DFQATT and CDR2 as SNEGSKA (reference sequence). There are 16 residues in the CDR3. V was clipped by 0 bases and J by 5 bases; unmatched bases: 9.

The V call is TRBV11-1, the J call TRBJ2-3; 9 bases are a match to TRBD1. The CDR3 is made up of 16 amino acids. Germline V CDR1 and CDR2: SGHAT, FQDESV (reference sequence). With V trimmed by 5 bases and J by 2 bases, 8 bases remained unmatched. The CDR3 DNA reads TGTGCCAGCAGCCCAACCCGGGACAGGGTCACAGATACGCAGTATTTT. Translating it yields CASSPTRDRVTDTQYF.

This clonotype was detected many times. V gene TRBV7-9 combines with J gene TRBJ1-4; D is undetermined. The CDR3 has 17 amino acids. With 2 bases removed from V and 3 bases from J, the gap between germline ends came to 16 bases. Germline CDR1 reads SEHNR; CDR2 reads FQNEAQ (reference sequence). The CDR3 loop is CASSLILGGGPNEKLFF. CDR3 nucleotides: TGTGCCAGCAGCTTAATATTAGGAGGTGGGCCTAATGAAAAACTGTTTTTT.

At least ten counts were recorded for this clonotype. The CDR3 DNA is TGCGCCAGCAGTGAGTATGAGTCAGGCCGGGGGGAGCAGTACTTC. This encodes CASSEYESGRGEQYF. This chain connects TRBV10-1 to TRBJ2-7; TRBD2 might be the D (6 bases). This CDR3 is built from 15 residues. V was trimmed by 1 base and J by 7 bases, leaving 17 bases between them. Per the germline V gene, CDR1 is WNHNN and CDR2 is SYGVQD (reference sequence).

This clonotype was detected many times. The rearrangement joins TRBV24-1 to TRBJ1-5, with TRBD1 matching over 7 bases. With V trimmed by 7 bases and J by 7 bases, 24 bases remained unmatched. Germline loops: CDR1 KGHDR, CDR2 SFDVKD. This CDR3 contains 19 residues. This CDR3 is CATRIYGWCRGYLGQPQHF. The CDR3 DNA reads as TGTGCCACCAGGATCTATGGTTGGTGCAGGGGGTATTTGGGGCAGCCCCAGCATTTT.

This clonotype was counted a few times. The chain employs TRBV2 and TRBJ2-3; 11 bases fit TRBD2. The J segment lost 5 bases and the V segment lost 3 bases, leaving 1 base of the junction unmatched. Germline CDR1 and CDR2: SNHLY and FYNNEI. This CDR3 contains 14 residues. CDR3 sequence (DNA): TGTGCCAGCAGTGAGGGACTAGCGGAAGATACGCAGTATTTT. Protein: CASSEGLAEDTQYF.

This clonotype has only a few counts. V is TRBV13 and J is TRBJ2-1; D tentatively fits TRBD1 or TRBD2 (5 bases each). The CDR3 spans 11 residues. V was trimmed by 5 bases and J by 12 bases, leaving 11 bases between them. Germline V gene lookup returns CDR1 PRHDT and CDR2 FYEKMQ (reference sequence). The CDR3 DNA reads TGTGCCAGCAGCACCGGGACGGGGCAGTTCTTC. Its translation: CASSTGTGQFF.

The chain combines TRBV9 with TRBJ1-4; 7 bases agree with TRBD1. The CDR3 contains 14 residues. CDR1 and CDR2 (germline): SGDLS, YYNGEE. With V trimmed by 7 bases and J by 2 bases, 5 bases remained unmatched. The CDR3 bases are TGTGCCAGCGACCGAGGGGGCACTAATGAAAAACTGTTTTTT. Its translation is CASDRGGTNEKLFF.

This clonotype has only one observation. The chain joins TRBV20-1 to TRBJ2-5; 9 bases agree with TRBD1. Germline values: CDR1 DFQATT, CDR2 SNEGSKA (reference sequence). With V trimmed by 4 bases and J by 5 bases, 8 bases remained unmatched. The CDR3 is made up of 14 amino acids. This chain's CDR3 is CSATSGTGRETQYF. The CDR3 DNA sequence: TGCAGTGCTACATCCGGGACAGGGAGGGAGACCCAGTACTTC.

About this clonotype: A much larger clonotype is one base distant, so this may be a read error. V is TRBV13 and J is TRBJ2-3, with D possibly TRBD1 on 5 matching bases. Germline lookup yields CDR1 PRHDT and CDR2 FYEKMQ (reference sequence). The CDR3 runs to 15 residues. V was pared by 0 bases and J by 2 bases, with 9 bases between. CDR3 in amino acids: CASSLGLTVTDTQYF. In DNA, the CDR3 is TGTGCCAGCAGCTTAGGATTGACAGTCACAGATACGCAGTATTTT.

This clonotype appeared many times. The rearrangement links TRBV11-1 to TRBJ2-3; possible D gene TRBD1, 6 bases. Trimming removed 5 bases at V and 1 base at J, with 10 bases between. The CDR3 loop spans 14 amino acids. Germline V gives CDR1 SGHAT, CDR2 FQDESV (reference sequence). This chain's CDR3 is CASSTYRGTDTQYF. The CDR3 bases are TGTGCCAGCAGCACCTACAGGGGCACAGATACGCAGTATTTT.

This sequence joins TRBV6-5 and TRBJ2-5; D not resolved. The ends were cut back, 10 bases at V and 3 bases at J, with 6 bases in the middle. CDR3 length equals 10 residues. Germline CDR1 is MNHEY and CDR2 is SVGAGI. The CDR3 nucleotides read TGTGCCACCGTCAAAGAGACCCAGTACTTC. Its translation is CATVKETQYF.

This clonotype has ten or more counts. The chain joins TRBV10-1 to TRBJ2-3; the D is unclear. The germline V and J ends were trimmed by 5 bases and 3 bases, with 9 bases remaining between them. CDR3 length: 13 residues. CDR1 WNHNN and CDR2 SYGVQD come from the germline V gene (reference sequence). As DNA, the CDR3 is TGCGCCAGCAGTCAGGACGGGACAGATACGCAGTATTTT. Its protein is CASSQDGTDTQYF.

This clonotype was found a few times. V and J are TRBV20-1 and TRBJ2-5; 12 bases are shared with TRBD2. The CDR3 covers 15 residues. The V segment lost 8 bases and the J segment 5 bases; nucleotides outside the gene matches: 12. CDR1 is DFQATT, CDR2 SNEGSKA, per germline (reference sequence). CDR3 DNA sequence: TGCAGTCTGGCGACTAGCGGGAGTTCCAGGGAGACCCAGTACTTC. It specifies CSLATSGSSRETQYF.

This clonotype was seen once. V is TRBV10-3 and J is TRBJ1-3, with a possible D match to TRBD1 (5 bases). The CDR3 has 13 residues. Trimming took off 7 bases at V and 5 bases at J, with 12 bases between the two ends. Looked up from germline, CDR1 is ENHRY and CDR2 is SYGVKD. CDR3 sequence (DNA): TGTGCCATCAATCTAGAGGGGAGAAACACCATATATTTT. Translation: CAINLEGRNTIYF.